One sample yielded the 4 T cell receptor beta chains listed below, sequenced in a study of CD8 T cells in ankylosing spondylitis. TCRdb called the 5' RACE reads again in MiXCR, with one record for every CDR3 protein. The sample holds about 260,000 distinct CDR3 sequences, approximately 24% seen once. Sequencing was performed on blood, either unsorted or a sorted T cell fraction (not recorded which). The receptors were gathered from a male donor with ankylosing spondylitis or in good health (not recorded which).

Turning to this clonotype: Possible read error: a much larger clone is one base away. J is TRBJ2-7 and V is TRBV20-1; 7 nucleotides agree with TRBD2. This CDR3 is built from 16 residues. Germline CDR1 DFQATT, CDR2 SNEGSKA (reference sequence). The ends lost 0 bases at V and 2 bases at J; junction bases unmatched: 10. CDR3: CSARDTGGTTPYEQYF. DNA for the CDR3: TGCAGTGCTAGAGATACCGGGGGGACGACCCCCTACGAGCAGTACTTC.

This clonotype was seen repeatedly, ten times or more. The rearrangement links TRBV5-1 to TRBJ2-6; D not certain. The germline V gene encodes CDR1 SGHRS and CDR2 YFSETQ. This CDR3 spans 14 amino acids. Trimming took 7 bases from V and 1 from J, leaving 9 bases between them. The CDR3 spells CASAPLSGANVLTF. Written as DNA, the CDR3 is TGCGCCAGCGCCCCTCTGTCTGGGGCCAACGTCCTGACTTTC.

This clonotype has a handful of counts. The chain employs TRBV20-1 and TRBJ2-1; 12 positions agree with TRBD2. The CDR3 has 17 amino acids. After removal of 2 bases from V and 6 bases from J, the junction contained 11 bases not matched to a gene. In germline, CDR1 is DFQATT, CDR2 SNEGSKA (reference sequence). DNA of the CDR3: TGCAGTGCTAGATTACCTCTCTCTAGCGGGGGGGCCAATGAGCAGTTCTTC. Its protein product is CSARLPLSSGGANEQFF.

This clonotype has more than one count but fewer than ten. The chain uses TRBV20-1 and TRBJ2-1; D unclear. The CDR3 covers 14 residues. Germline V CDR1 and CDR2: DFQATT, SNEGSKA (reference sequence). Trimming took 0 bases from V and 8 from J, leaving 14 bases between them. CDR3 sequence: CSARDLSGTHEQFF. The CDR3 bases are TGCAGTGCTAGAGATCTGTCGGGTACCCATGAGCAGTTCTTC.